The 17 T cell receptor beta chains in this list originate from one sample, sequenced in a study of CD8 T cells in ankylosing spondylitis. TCRdb called the 5' RACE reads again in MiXCR, with one record for every CDR3 protein. The top ten hold around 13% of the sample, which has 350,000 to 400,000 distinct CDR3 sequences, 20% to 25% seen once. Input material: blood, either unsorted or a sorted T cell fraction (not recorded which). The source of these receptors is a male donor with ankylosing spondylitis or in good health (not recorded which).

This clonotype has only one observation. This rearrangement joins TRBV24-1 to TRBJ2-3; D unclear. Germline CDR1 reads KGHDR; CDR2 reads SFDVKD. The CDR3 is 13 amino acids. V lost 4 bases and J lost 10, with 14 bases in between. The CDR3 loop reads CATSELTVGPQYF. As DNA, the CDR3 is TGTGCCACCAGTGAGTTGACGGTTGGGCCGCAGTATTTT.

This clonotype appeared a few times. V gene TRBV5-1 combines with J gene TRBJ2-1; 9 bases line up with TRBD2. V gave up 3 bases and J gave up 6 bases; unmatched junction bases: 7. This CDR3 is built from 15 residues. CDR1 is SGHRS and CDR2 is YFSETQ in the germline V gene. The DNA for the CDR3 is TGCGCCAGCAGCTCCTGGACTAGCGATTTCAATGAGCAGTTCTTC. This encodes CASSSWTSDFNEQFF.

This sequence joins TRBV29-1 and TRBJ2-5; 7 nucleotides line up with TRBD2. Trimming removed 3 bases from V and 1 base from J; junction bases left unmatched: 2. Germline V gene lookup returns CDR1 SQVTM and CDR2 ANQGSEA. The CDR3 spans 13 residues. The CDR3 protein is CSVERGIQETQYF. The CDR3, as DNA: TGCAGCGTTGAGCGGGGGATCCAAGAGACCCAGTACTTC. The complete variable domain, with remaining parts taken from reference TRBV29-1 and TRBJ2-5, reads SAVISQKPSRDICQRGTSLTIQCQVDSQVTMMFWYRQQPGQSLTLIATANQGSEATYESGFVIDKFPISRPNLTFSTLTVSNMSPEDSSIYLCSVERGIQETQYFGPGTRLLVL.

This clonotype was seen only a few times. The rearrangement joins TRBV5-1 to TRBJ2-5, with 10 bases lining up with TRBD1. V gave up 5 bases and J gave up 4 bases; unmatched junction bases: 8. In germline, CDR1 is SGHRS, CDR2 YFSETQ. The CDR3 totals 15 residues. The chain's CDR3 is CASRTTGGEGETQYF. As DNA, the CDR3 is TGCGCCAGCAGGACGACAGGGGGCGAAGGAGAGACCCAGTACTTC.

V usage is TRBV27 and J usage is TRBJ2-7, with a weak D call TRBD2 (5 bases). Germline lookup yields CDR1 MNHEY and CDR2 SMNVEV (reference sequence). This CDR3 contains 13 residues. V was clipped by 5 bases and J by 3 bases, with 11 bases between them. The CDR3 nucleotides read TGTGCCAGCAGTGCCGGACTCAACTACGAGCAGTACTTC. This gives the protein CASSAGLNYEQYF.

The rearrangement joins TRBV24-1 to TRBJ2-5; D gene ambiguous. Trimming left V 1 base short and J 4 bases short, with 9 bases between. The germline V gene has CDR1 KGHDR and CDR2 SFDVKD. The CDR3 spans 14 residues. CDR3 in DNA: TGTGCCACCAGTGATTTAGGCCGCGGAGAGACCCAGTACTTC. Amino acid sequence: CATSDLGRGETQYF.

This clonotype came up a few times. V is TRBV5-1 and J is TRBJ2-1; 8 bases are a match to TRBD2. The CDR3 covers 15 residues. With V trimmed by 0 bases and J by 6 bases, 5 bases remained unmatched. CDR1 and CDR2 from the germline V gene are SGHRS and YFSETQ. CDR3 nucleotide sequence: TGCGCCAGCAGCTTGGAAGCGGGGGTCCCCAATGAGCAGTTCTTC. Translation gives CASSLEAGVPNEQFF.

This clonotype was observed many times. V is TRBV12-3 or TRBV12-4 and J is TRBJ2-1; 11 nucleotides match TRBD2. The V gene end was trimmed by 8 bases and the J gene end by 4 bases; junction bases not matched to a gene: 7. The CDR3 length is 15 residues. The CDR3 is CASSPGTSGYNEQFF. CDR3 in DNA: TGTGCCAGCTCACCAGGGACTAGCGGTTACAATGAGCAGTTCTTC.

This clonotype was detected ten times or more. The chain has TRBV7-9 and TRBJ2-3; TRBD2 matches 11 bases. V lost 6 bases and J lost 4; bases outside the gene matches: 6. Per the germline V gene, CDR1 is SEHNR and CDR2 is FQNEAQ (reference sequence). The CDR3 is 15 amino acids. The DNA for the CDR3 is TGTGCCAGCAGATCGACTAGCGGGGTAGCAGATACGCAGTATTTT. This codes for CASRSTSGVADTQYF.

The genes are TRBV7-8 and TRBJ2-5; 8 nucleotides agree with TRBD2. CDR1 is SGHVS, CDR2 FQNEAQ, per germline. The CDR3 has 15 amino acids. Trimming removed 5 bases from V and 3 bases from J; junction bases left unmatched: 8. The CDR3 DNA is TGTGCCAGCAGCATTTCCGGGACTAGAAAAGAGACCCAGTACTTC. This encodes CASSISGTRKETQYF.

The chain recombines TRBV12-3 or TRBV12-4 with TRBJ1-6; D possibly corresponds to TRBD1 (5 bases). Between the trimmed V and J ends, which lost 7 bases and 6 bases, there was a span of 16 bases. This CDR3 contains 15 residues. The CDR3 is CASTMGGMGNSPLHF. The CDR3 bases are TGTGCCAGCACCATGGGGGGGATGGGTAATTCACCCCTCCACTTT.

The V call is TRBV7-9, the J call TRBJ2-5; 7 bases are shared with TRBD1. This CDR3 spans 16 amino acids. The germline gives CDR1 SEHNR, CDR2 FQNEAQ (reference sequence). V dropped 5 bases and J dropped 5; count of bases not matched to a gene: 14. CDR3 coding DNA: TGTGCCAGCAGCACCACAGGGGAGCTCACCACGGAGACCCAGTACTTC. Translating it yields CASSTTGELTTETQYF.

This clonotype was observed at least ten times. The chain is built from TRBV28 and TRBJ2-1; D is possibly TRBD1 or TRBD2 (6 bases each). The V gene's germline CDR1 is MDHEN and CDR2 SYDVKM. The CDR3 has 12 amino acids. Trimming removed 3 bases from V and 10 bases from J, with 10 bases in between. The CDR3 nucleotides are TGTGCCAGCAGTTTTGGGGGGACAGAGCAGTTCTTC. Protein sequence: CASSFGGTEQFF.

As regards this clonotype: The junction departs from germline at one end; a sequencing error may be responsible. The rearrangement links TRBV3-1 to TRBJ2-1; D gene uncertain. Germline CDR1 LGHDT, CDR2 YNNKEL (reference sequence). The length of the CDR3 is 15 residues. This CDR3 is CASSYTTPSANDQFF. Written as DNA, the CDR3 is TGTGCCAGCAGCTATACTACCCCCTCGGCCAATGATCAGTTCTTC.

This clonotype has more than one count but fewer than ten. The rearrangement links TRBV20-1 to TRBJ2-5, with TRBD1 as a possible D gene (6 bases). CDR1 is DFQATT, CDR2 SNEGSKA, per germline (reference sequence). CDR3 length: 16 residues. V gave up 0 bases and J gave up 5 bases, with 19 bases separating them. For the CDR3, the DNA is TGCAGTGCTAGAGATCAGGTGACAGGTTGGGTGGAGACCCAGTACTTC. Residues: CSARDQVTGWVETQYF.

V gene TRBV12-3 or TRBV12-4 combines with J gene TRBJ2-5; TRBD1 aligns across 10 bases. With V trimmed by 6 bases and J by 5 bases, 9 bases remained unmatched. CDR3 length: 15 amino acids. The chain's CDR3 is CASSHDRGLGETQYF. Written as DNA, the CDR3 is TGTGCCAGCAGCCACGACAGGGGGCTGGGGGAGACCCAGTACTTC.

This clonotype was seen more than once but under ten times. This chain joins TRBV20-1 and TRBJ2-1, with D maybe TRBD1 (5 bases). Looked up from germline, CDR1 is DFQATT and CDR2 is SNEGSKA (reference sequence). V lost 4 bases to trimming and J lost 6 bases, with 13 bases between them. This CDR3 is 13 amino acids long. The CDR3, as DNA: TGCAGTGCTAAACAGGAACCTTTCAATGAGCAGTTCTTC. This sequence encodes CSAKQEPFNEQFF.